Sequencing of this T cell receptor (gamma chain) was carried out in a study of γδ T cells in repeated Plasmodium falciparum infection. Overall study context: Sampling occurred at baseline, pre-infection for selected infections, and 21 days post-infection.

TCRdb re-called the multiplex PCR reads using CATT. The sample records some 30,000 gamma-chain clones, under 1.5% being singletons. The length of the CDR3 is 13 residues. Germline CDR1 EGSNGY, CDR2 YDSYNSKV. J gave up 6 bases and V 0 bases, and 5 bases lay outside the gene matches. Bulk repertoires came from Vgamma9/Vdelta2+ or Vdelta2-negative gammadelta T cells flow-sorted from PBMC. Ten or more counts support this clone. TCRdb pairs this DNA with a much larger clone's protein that differs at residue 7, likely a read error; the protein shown was translated from the DNA. Other DNA variants within this sample encode the same CDR3.

Sequenced: gamma-delta T cells from blood. The clonotype comes from a pool of human donors (malaria-infected and uninfected, not separated). V usage is TRGV2 and J usage is TRGJ1 or TRGJ2. The CDR3 sequence: CATWDGRGYKKLF. The CDR3 DNA follows: TGTGCCACCTGGGACGGGAGGGGTTATAAGAAACTCTTT.